The next 18 T cell receptor beta chains were all read from a single sample in a study of T cell clonality in common variable immunodeficiency. Repertoires were generated with immunoSEQ multiplex PCR, while TCRdb's copy carries only in-frame clones and drops some. Found here are tens of thousands of clones, no singletons; the ten largest cover 3.5% to 4%. Sample: peripheral blood mononuclear cells. Source of these receptors: a person aged 18 to 70 in good health.

This clone was seen repeatedly, ten times or more. The CDR3 goes on 3 residues after the read ends, and that part is filled in from the germline J gene. This chain connects TRBV7-2 to TRBJ1-3; tentative D call: TRBD1 (5 bases). The CDR3 length is 15 residues. The germline V and J ends were trimmed by 3 bases and 9 bases, with 18 bases remaining between them. The germline CDR1 and CDR2 sequences are SGHTA and FQGNSA. CDR3 loop: CASSFLAYSGGTIYF. The sequenced part of the CDR3 DNA is TGTGCCAGCAGCTTTCTTGCCTATTCCGGGGGCACC.

By frequency in the sample, this clone is medium-sized (0.01 to 0.1%). The observed sequence ends 3 residues before the CDR3 terminus, with the missing tail filled in from the germline J gene. V gene TRBV20-1 combines with J gene TRBJ2-4; TRBD2 might be the D (6 bases). V was clipped by 5 bases and J by 6 bases, with 14 bases between them. Germline CDR1 reads DFQATT; CDR2 reads SNEGSKA (reference sequence). This CDR3 is built from 13 residues. Incomplete CDR3 DNA: TGCAGTGCTTGGTCGGGGGTAGGAAACATT. Protein: CSAWSGVGNI. The entire CDR3 is CSAWSGVGNIQYF.

This clone was picked up many times. The read comes to an end 3 residues before the CDR3 does, leaving the germline J gene to fill in the end. The chain joins TRBV7-9 to TRBJ2-3; tentative D call: TRBD2 (6 bases). The CDR3 consists of 15 residues. CDR1 SEHNR and CDR2 FQNEAQ come from the germline V gene (reference sequence). The V gene lost 1 base and the J gene lost 7 bases, with 15 bases spanning the gap. The CDR3 sequence is CASSLERAGRNTQYF. CDR3 bases read: TGTGCCAGCAGCTTAGAGCGGGCAGGACGTAATACG.

This clone showed up many times. The read halts 3 residues ahead of the CDR3 end, with the missing end drawn from the germline J gene. V usage is TRBV4-1 and J usage is TRBJ1-2, with 9 nucleotides matching TRBD1. The CDR3 totals 12 residues. CDR1 is MGHRA, CDR2 YSYEKL, per germline. The junction had 0 bases not matched to a gene; V was cut back by 3 bases and J by 7 bases. The DNA read from the CDR3 is TGCGCCAGCAGCCAGGACAGGGGTGGC. Translation: CASSQDRGG. The entire CDR3 protein is CASSQDRGGYTF.

This clone was observed many times. The sequenced fragment ends 3 residues before the CDR3 boundary, so the rest is inferred from the germline J gene. The rearrangement links TRBV6-2 or TRBV6-3 to TRBJ1-2; D is unresolved. Deletions cut 4 bases from V and 5 bases from J, with 20 bases between. CDR1 MNHEY and CDR2 SVGEGT come from the germline V gene. The CDR3 spans 16 residues. Incomplete CDR3 DNA: TGTGCCAGCAGTTTTTTCACCTACCCACCGAATTATGGC. Its protein product is CASSFFTYPPNYG. In full, the CDR3 reads CASSFFTYPPNYGYTF.

This clone showed up many times. The CDR3 is cut off 3 residues early in the read; its end comes from the germline J gene. The rearrangement uses TRBV20-1 and TRBJ2-1; possible D gene TRBD2, 5 bases. This CDR3 has 12 amino acids. The germline CDR1 and CDR2 sequences are DFQATT and SNEGSKA (reference sequence). Trimming took 4 bases from V and 4 from J, leaving 8 bases between them. CDR3: CSATRAYNEQFF. Partial CDR3 DNA: TGCAGTGCTACGCGGGCATACAATGAG.

This clone was seen many times. The read finishes 3 residues shy of the CDR3 end, and the germline J gene is used to complete it. The chain couples TRBV4-1 to TRBJ2-1; D unclear. The length of the CDR3 is 13 residues. The ends were cut back, 0 bases at V and 7 bases at J, with 7 bases in the middle. Germline V CDR1 and CDR2: MGHRA, YSYEKL. The CDR3 bases that were read are TGCGCCAGCAGCCAAGATTTTGCGAATGAG. Its protein product is CASSQDFANE. The CDR3 in its entirety is CASSQDFANEQFF.

This clone appeared many times. The CDR3 goes on 3 residues after the read ends, and that part is filled in from the germline J gene. This chain uses TRBV4-1 with TRBJ2-1; tentatively, D is TRBD1 (5 bases). There are 13 residues in the CDR3. CDR1 is MGHRA, CDR2 YSYEKL, per germline. Trimming shortened V by 6 bases and J by 4 bases, and 10 bases separated the two germline ends. CDR3: CASRSGAYNEQFF. Incomplete CDR3 DNA: TGCGCCAGCAGGAGTGGGGCATACAATGAG.

This clone was observed at least ten times. The CDR3 end is not reached by the read, which stops 3 residues before it; the germline J gene fills it in. The chain recombines TRBV7-9 with TRBJ1-2; 7 positions match TRBD1. After removal of 1 base from V and 5 bases from J, the junction contained 4 bases not matched to a gene. The CDR3 spans 14 residues. The germline CDR1 and CDR2 sequences are SEHNR and FQNEAQ (reference sequence). CDR3 DNA, as far as it was read: TGTGCCAGCAGCTTAGGGGTGACAGGGTATGGC. This codes for CASSLGVTGYG. The whole CDR3 reads CASSLGVTGYGYTF.

This clone was seen at least ten times. The observed sequence ends 3 residues before the CDR3 terminus, with the missing tail filled in from the germline J gene. The chain combines TRBV30 with TRBJ2-7; no clear D gene. Germline V lookup: CDR1 GTSNPN, CDR2 SVGIG (reference sequence). The CDR3 totals 12 residues. Trimming cost V 4 bases and J 2 bases, with 9 bases left between them. The CDR3 sequence is CAWNETPYEQYF. The part of the CDR3 DNA that was read is TGTGCCTGGAATGAGACACCCTACGAG.

This clone was seen a few times. The read gets to within 3 residues of the CDR3 end, and the germline J gene fills in the rest. The V gene is TRBV19, the J gene TRBJ2-3; weak D call: TRBD1 (5 bases). This CDR3 has 13 residues. Germline V gene lookup returns CDR1 LNHDA and CDR2 SQIVND (reference sequence). The sequenced part of the CDR3 DNA is TGTGCCAGTAGTGTACAGGTACAGGAGACG. Translated, it gives CASSVQVQET. The CDR3 in its entirety is CASSVQVQETQYF.

This clone came up many times. The read is 3 residues too short to cover the CDR3 end, so that end is filled in from the germline J gene. The rearrangement joins TRBV19 to TRBJ1-2, with TRBD1 matching over 9 bases. This CDR3 has 13 residues. Per germline, CDR1 LNHDA and CDR2 SQIVND (reference sequence). The CDR3 is CASTPGQGNGYTF. CDR3 DNA, as far as it was read: TGTGCCAGTACTCCCGGACAGGGGAACGGC. Full variable domain (rest looked up from reference TRBV19 and TRBJ1-2): DGGITQSPKYLFRKEGQNVTLSCEQNLNHDAMYWYRQDPGQGLRLIYYSQIVNDFQKGDIAEGYSVSREKKESFPLTVTSAQKNPTAFYLCASTPGQGNGYTFGSGTRLTVV.

With respect to this clone: The missing CDR3 end, 3 residues past where the read stops, is filled in from the germline J gene. This chain joins TRBV7-2 and TRBJ1-2; 9 nucleotides line up with TRBD1. The CDR3 sequence is 14 residues long. Germline values: CDR1 SGHTA, CDR2 FQGNSA. The CDR3: CASSTGQGPKDYTF. The CDR3 bases that were read are TGTGCCAGCAGCACGGGACAGGGTCCTAAAGAC.

This clone showed up many times. Read data end 3 residues before the CDR3 end; the end is taken from the germline J gene. The rearrangement joins TRBV29-1 to TRBJ1-2; D is uncertain. V was clipped by 6 bases and J by 2 bases, with 16 bases between them. CDR1 is SQVTM and CDR2 is ANQGSEA in the germline V gene. CDR3 length: 14 amino acids. CDR3 DNA, as far as it was read: TGCAGCGTACGCCATAACACAAACAACTATGGC. Its protein product is CSVRHNTNNYG. The full CDR3 is CSVRHNTNNYGYTF.

This clone was found many times. The read falls 3 residues short of the CDR3 end, and the missing part is taken from the germline J gene. The V and J genes are TRBV4-2 and TRBJ2-1; the D gene is possibly TRBD1 (6 bases). Trimming took off 1 base at V and 7 bases at J, with 17 bases between the two ends. CDR1 and CDR2 from the germline V gene are LGHNA and YNFKEQ. The CDR3 consists of 16 residues. The CDR3 DNA, read in part, is TGTGCCAGCAGCCAAGTGGGGGCGGGTGCTCGGAATGAG. Translated, it gives CASSQVGAGARNE. In full, the CDR3 is CASSQVGAGARNEQFF.

Concerning this clone: With the read ending 3 residues before the CDR3 end, the germline J gene is used to fill in that end. J is TRBJ1-2 and V is TRBV7-2; perhaps TRBD1 as D (5 bases). Germline assignment: CDR1 SGHTA and CDR2 FQGNSA. The CDR3 sequence is 13 residues long. The CDR3 protein is CASSPGLATDYTF. The CDR3 DNA, read in part, is TGTGCCAGCTCCCCAGGGCTAGCGACCGAC.

This clone was counted many times. The CDR3 reads CSVESLGQADGYGYTF. The DNA read from the CDR3 is TGCAGCGTTGAGTCCCTGGGACAGGCCGACGGCTATGGC. This sequence joins TRBV29-1 and TRBJ1-2, with 8 positions matching TRBD1. The DNA ends 3 residues before the CDR3 does, and the rest of the CDR3 is filled in from the germline J gene. Looked up from germline, CDR1 is SQVTM and CDR2 is ANQGSEA. CDR3 length equals 16 residues. The junction had 13 bases not matched to a gene; V was cut back by 3 bases and J by 4 bases.

This clone showed up many times. The CDR3 DNA, read in part, is TGTGCCAGCAGTTTGGTTGGGGGCGCGGGCGAAGAGACC. It translates to CASSLVGGAGEET. The complete CDR3 reads CASSLVGGAGEETQYF. The chain joins TRBV12-3 or TRBV12-4 to TRBJ2-5, with a possible D match to TRBD1 (6 bases). The sequence runs out 3 residues before the end of the CDR3; the remainder is reconstructed from the germline J gene. Trimming took off 3 bases at V and 3 bases at J, with 17 bases between the two ends. This CDR3 has 16 residues.